This T cell receptor beta chain was found in a study of radiotherapy plus CTLA-4 blockade in lung cancer (dated by TCRdb to about 2018). At the level of the whole study: Among enrolled patients, around 18% had an objective response and about 30% reached disease control.

Focal radiation therapy combined with CTLA-4 blockade (ipilimumab) was tested in patients with chemo-refractory metastatic non-small-cell lung cancer. CDR1 GTSNPN and CDR2 SVGIG are derived from the germline V gene (reference sequence). Between the V and J ends, shortened by 3 bases and 5 bases respectively, the junction contains 10 bases. The CDR3 measures 12 amino acids from cysteine to phenylalanine. Only CDR3 DNA is held: 36 bases, read in frame from base 1. As to this clone: What antigen it recognizes has not been identified. No base qualities exist here, and no much larger clone lies one base off it.

Receptor libraries were prepared by the immunoSEQ multiplex PCR assay. Entries here come from immuneACCESS through TCRdb and include only in-frame sequences with V and J called. Some clones fail to appear in such tables; in the studies checked, an unresolved V gene covers under half of the shortfall, and the cause of the remainder is unknown. The sample contains some 98,000 clones, around 86% of them found a single time. The leading ten clones occupy roughly 3.5% of the sample. Here is what the overall study found, with its caveats: After treatment with radiotherapy and ipilimumab, TCR clones that originated in tumors expanded in peripheral blood. The strongest predictors of response were reported to be early dynamic shifts in blood T cell clones along with a rise in serum interferon-beta following radiation.

The sample consisted of peripheral blood, taken from a patient treated with radiotherapy plus ipilimumab. The chain links TRBV30 with TRBJ2-5; the D gene is perhaps TRBD2, on 5 matching bases. This clonotype was sampled from a human donor with non-small cell lung cancer who had a partial response to radiotherapy plus ipilimumab. The CDR3 in this case is CAWSRTGETQYF. The base sequence is TGTGCCTGGAGCCGGACTGGGGAGACCCAGTACTTC.